Listed below are T cell receptor beta chains from one sample, sequenced in a study of blood T cell repertoires in COVID-19. The method was immunoSEQ multiplex PCR; TCRdb's version includes in-frame clones alone and lacks a portion of them. The sample contains fewer than 250,000 clones, 70% to 85% of which appear only once. Source material: peripheral blood. Source of these receptors: a woman at least 80 years old with acute or convalescent COVID-19. Each CDR3 is given with its conserved first and last residue. Each record gives: D gene, clone size, V gene, J gene, CDR3 DNA, CDR3 protein. D genes are given only for firm matches. Rows may omit the clone size; those that give it use once, few, many or a size class.

d_call: TRBD2
clone_size: -
v_call: TRBV29-1
j_call: TRBJ2-7
cdr3_nt: TGCAGCGTTGAGGGAGGGGCGGTCGGCTACGAGCAGTACTTC
cdr3_aa: CSVEGGAVGYEQYF

d_call: TRBD1
clone_size: once
v_call: TRBV5-4
j_call: TRBJ2-7
cdr3_nt: TGTGCCAGCAGCCGCATGGGGGACAGGGCCTACGAGCAGTACTTC
cdr3_aa: CASSRMGDRAYEQYF

d_call: -
clone_size: -
v_call: TRBV3-1/TRBV3-2
j_call: TRBJ2-3
cdr3_nt: TGTGCCAGCAGTAAACAATCAACAGATACGCAGTATTTT
cdr3_aa: CASSKQSTDTQYF

d_call: -
clone_size: -
v_call: TRBV6-4
j_call: TRBJ2-2
cdr3_nt: TGTGCCAGCAGTGGAACGGTCAACACCGGGGAGCTGTTTTTT
cdr3_aa: CASSGTVNTGELFF

d_call: -
clone_size: -
v_call: TRBV4-3
j_call: TRBJ1-4
cdr3_nt: TGCGCCAGCAGCCAAGATTTCGGTGCAACTAATGAAAAACTGTTTTTT
cdr3_aa: CASSQDFGATNEKLFF

d_call: -
clone_size: -
v_call: TRBV19
j_call: TRBJ1-5
cdr3_nt: TGTGCCAGTCGAAGGGGTCATTTTCCCAATCAGCCCCAGCATTTT
cdr3_aa: CASRRGHFPNQPQHF

d_call: -
clone_size: -
v_call: TRBV5-6
j_call: TRBJ1-6
cdr3_nt: TGTGCCAGCCTCTTAGGACAGCCGGGCTATAATTCACCCCTCCACTTT
cdr3_aa: CASLLGQPGYNSPLHF

d_call: TRBD2
clone_size: once
v_call: TRBV29-1
j_call: TRBJ2-7
cdr3_nt: TGCAGCGTTGGGAGTACTAGCGGGTACTACGAGCAGTACTTC
cdr3_aa: CSVGSTSGYYEQYF

d_call: -
clone_size: -
v_call: TRBV5-1
j_call: TRBJ1-6
cdr3_nt: TGCGCCAGCAGGGACAGATCCTATAATTCACCCCTCCACTTT
cdr3_aa: CASRDRSYNSPLHF

d_call: -
clone_size: -
v_call: TRBV6-5
j_call: TRBJ1-2
cdr3_nt: TGTGCCAGCAGTAACGCCCAACAGGGCCCCTATGGCTACACCTTC
cdr3_aa: CASSNAQQGPYGYTF

d_call: TRBD2
clone_size: -
v_call: TRBV11-2
j_call: TRBJ2-7
cdr3_nt: TGTGCCAGCAGCCGCAACAGAATTCTAGCGGGGGGTGGGTTCTACGAGCAGTACTTC
cdr3_aa: CASSRNRILAGGGFYEQYF

d_call: -
clone_size: few
v_call: TRBV5-1
j_call: TRBJ1-5
cdr3_nt: TGCGCCAGCAGCTTGACAGGGTCTAATCAGCCCCAGCATTTT
cdr3_aa: CASSLTGSNQPQHF

d_call: TRBD2
clone_size: -
v_call: TRBV7-6
j_call: TRBJ2-7
cdr3_nt: TGTGCCAGCAGCCACCGGACTAGCGGGGACGAGCAGTACTTC
cdr3_aa: CASSHRTSGDEQYF

d_call: TRBD1
clone_size: -
v_call: TRBV5-1
j_call: TRBJ1-1
cdr3_nt: TGCGCCAGCAGCCCAGGCAGGGACAGGGTGGGCATGAACACTGAAGCTTTCTTT
cdr3_aa: CASSPGRDRVGMNTEAFF

d_call: -
clone_size: -
v_call: TRBV11-2
j_call: TRBJ2-3
cdr3_nt: TGTGCCAGCAGCTTTAGCGCCAGCACAGATACGCAGTATTTT
cdr3_aa: CASSFSASTDTQYF

d_call: -
clone_size: -
v_call: TRBV7-2
j_call: TRBJ1-5
cdr3_nt: TGTGCCAGCAGCTTCCACAGGGAAAATCAGCCCCAGCATTTT
cdr3_aa: CASSFHRENQPQHF

d_call: -
clone_size: -
v_call: TRBV6-5
j_call: TRBJ2-2
cdr3_nt: TGTGCCAGCAGTTACTCGCCAGGGCGAAACACCGGGGAGCTGTTTTTT
cdr3_aa: CASSYSPGRNTGELFF

d_call: -
clone_size: -
v_call: TRBV6-5
j_call: TRBJ2-7
cdr3_nt: TGTGCCAGCAGTTCAAATACAGGGATACAGTACTTC
cdr3_aa: CASSSNTGIQYF

d_call: TRBD1
clone_size: -
v_call: TRBV28
j_call: TRBJ1-3
cdr3_nt: TGTGCCAGCAGTTTTGTCAGGGGGCAACCTGGAAACACCATATATTTT
cdr3_aa: CASSFVRGQPGNTIYF

d_call: -
clone_size: -
v_call: TRBV4-1
j_call: TRBJ1-4
cdr3_nt: TGCGCCAGCAGCCAACCACAGGGAGATGAAAAACTGTTTTTT
cdr3_aa: CASSQPQGDEKLFF

d_call: TRBD1
clone_size: few
v_call: TRBV5-1
j_call: TRBJ2-2
cdr3_nt: TGCGCCAGCAGCGCCGGACAGGGCGACGCGAACACCGGGGAGCTGTTTTTT
cdr3_aa: CASSAGQGDANTGELFF

d_call: -
clone_size: -
v_call: TRBV27
j_call: TRBJ2-7
cdr3_nt: TGTGCCAGCAGTTTATCGGGGGGCGAGCAGTACTTC
cdr3_aa: CASSLSGGEQYF

d_call: TRBD2
clone_size: -
v_call: TRBV19
j_call: TRBJ2-3
cdr3_nt: TGTGCCAGTAGTACGACTAGCGGGAGGGCGGATACGCAGTATTTT
cdr3_aa: CASSTTSGRADTQYF

d_call: TRBD2
clone_size: -
v_call: TRBV3-1/TRBV3-2
j_call: TRBJ2-2
cdr3_nt: TGTGCCAGCAGCCCTTGGACTAGCGGGAGTTCCACCGGGGAGCTGTTTTTT
cdr3_aa: CASSPWTSGSSTGELFF

d_call: -
clone_size: -
v_call: TRBV5-5
j_call: TRBJ1-4
cdr3_nt: TGTGCCAGCAGCTCCAGGGGAAATAATGAAAAACTGTTTTTT
cdr3_aa: CASSSRGNNEKLFF

d_call: TRBD1
clone_size: -
v_call: TRBV7-2
j_call: TRBJ1-2
cdr3_nt: TGTGCCAGCAGCATTAGGACAGGGCCCAACTATGGCTACACCTTC
cdr3_aa: CASSIRTGPNYGYTF

d_call: -
clone_size: few
v_call: TRBV4-3
j_call: TRBJ1-3
cdr3_nt: TGCGCCAGCAGCCCTCAGCCCCCCCCAGGACCGGGGAGGAAGGGCTCTGGAAACACCATATATTTT
cdr3_aa: CASSPQPPPGPGRKGSGNTIYF

d_call: -
clone_size: -
v_call: TRBV9
j_call: TRBJ2-5
cdr3_nt: TGTGCCAGCAGCGTGGGGGGACGGTCCGGGGAGACCCAGTACTTC
cdr3_aa: CASSVGGRSGETQYF

d_call: TRBD1
clone_size: -
v_call: TRBV18
j_call: TRBJ2-7
cdr3_nt: TGTGCCAGCTCCTTCTACAGGGGGACCTACGAGCAGTACTTC
cdr3_aa: CASSFYRGTYEQYF

d_call: -
clone_size: -
v_call: TRBV5-4
j_call: TRBJ2-6
cdr3_nt: TGTGCCAGCAGCTTGTCAGGGACTGGGGCCAACGTCCTGACTTTC
cdr3_aa: CASSLSGTGANVLTF

d_call: TRBD1
clone_size: -
v_call: TRBV24-1
j_call: TRBJ1-2
cdr3_nt: TGTGCCACCAGTGACCCGGACAGGGGATATGGCTACACCTTC
cdr3_aa: CATSDPDRGYGYTF

d_call: -
clone_size: -
v_call: TRBV28
j_call: TRBJ1-5
cdr3_nt: TGTGCCAGCAGCCTAAGGCAGGGGTCGGGCAATCAGCCCCAGCATTTT
cdr3_aa: CASSLRQGSGNQPQHF

d_call: TRBD1
clone_size: -
v_call: TRBV15
j_call: TRBJ1-2
cdr3_nt: TGTGCCACCAGCAGAGTTTCGAGTGAGGGGGACAGCCGGTACTATGGCTACACCTTC
cdr3_aa: CATSRVSSEGDSRYYGYTF

d_call: TRBD1
clone_size: -
v_call: TRBV7-2
j_call: TRBJ1-5
cdr3_nt: TGTGCCAGCAGCCATTCCGGGACAGTCCCCGAACAGCCCCAGCATTTT
cdr3_aa: CASSHSGTVPEQPQHF

d_call: -
clone_size: -
v_call: TRBV29-1
j_call: TRBJ1-2
cdr3_nt: TGCAGCGTTGAAGAAGGGACAAACTATGGCTACACCTTC
cdr3_aa: CSVEEGTNYGYTF

d_call: TRBD2
clone_size: -
v_call: TRBV11-3
j_call: TRBJ2-1
cdr3_nt: TGTGCCAGCAGCTTAAACCGGAGGCTAGCGGGGGAGCAGTTCTTC
cdr3_aa: CASSLNRRLAGEQFF

d_call: TRBD2
clone_size: -
v_call: TRBV6-6
j_call: TRBJ2-3
cdr3_nt: TGTGCCAGCAGTTACTCGGGGACTAGCAGCGCAGATACGCAGTATTTT
cdr3_aa: CASSYSGTSSADTQYF

d_call: -
clone_size: -
v_call: TRBV29-1
j_call: TRBJ2-3
cdr3_nt: TGCAGCGTTGAATTTGACGCAGGGCTTAGCACAGATACGCAGTATTTT
cdr3_aa: CSVEFDAGLSTDTQYF

d_call: TRBD2
clone_size: -
v_call: TRBV7-9
j_call: TRBJ2-1
cdr3_nt: TGTGCCAGCAGCTCCGGGCTAGCGGGAGGATCTGACTCCTACAATGAGCAGTTCTTC
cdr3_aa: CASSSGLAGGSDSYNEQFF

d_call: -
clone_size: -
v_call: TRBV3-1/TRBV3-2
j_call: TRBJ1-4
cdr3_nt: TGTGCCAGCAGCCCCGGACACGGGCTGTTTTTT
cdr3_aa: CASSPGHGLFF

d_call: TRBD1
clone_size: -
v_call: TRBV28
j_call: TRBJ1-6
cdr3_nt: TGTGCCAGCAGTTCCCCCGGGACAGCTAATTCACCCCTCCACTTT
cdr3_aa: CASSSPGTANSPLHF

d_call: TRBD1
clone_size: -
v_call: TRBV7-2
j_call: TRBJ1-2
cdr3_nt: TGTGCCAGCAGCTCGAACTTTGGGAGTCAGGGGGGTGGCTACACCTTC
cdr3_aa: CASSSNFGSQGGGYTF

d_call: TRBD1
clone_size: -
v_call: TRBV11-2
j_call: TRBJ2-3
cdr3_nt: TGTGCCAGCAGATTAACAGGGGGAGATACGCAGTATTTT
cdr3_aa: CASRLTGGDTQYF

d_call: TRBD2
clone_size: -
v_call: TRBV11-2
j_call: TRBJ2-7
cdr3_nt: TGTGCCAGCAGCCTAAGCCCCGGACTAGCGGGGGGCTCCTACGAGCAGTACTTC
cdr3_aa: CASSLSPGLAGGSYEQYF

d_call: -
clone_size: -
v_call: TRBV18
j_call: TRBJ1-1
cdr3_nt: TGTGCCAGCTCACCATCCAGGCAAGGGGGGAACACTGAAGCTTTCTTT
cdr3_aa: CASSPSRQGGNTEAFF